Listed here is a single T cell receptor (beta chain). Antigen: not known. The sample originates from a study of CD8 T cells in Susac syndrome. Study-wide background: Within the group of sequenced Susac syndrome patients, roughly 6 had active disease and fewer than 10 were in remission. Study results and limitations: By the study's own acknowledgment, its TCR sequencing and HLA analysis included relatively few individuals.

V lost 2 bases and J lost 12; bases outside the gene matches: 12. Germline assignment: CDR1 SGHNT and CDR2 YYREEE (reference sequence). This CDR3 is 16 amino acids long. cDNA came from approximately 0.5 to 1 ug RNA primed by random hexamers. Amplification of TCR beta CDR3 across 54 Vbeta and 13 Jbeta was performed with immunoSEQ multiplex PCR. TCRdb recomputed calls from the immunoSEQ multiplex PCR reads with MiXCR, one row per CDR3 protein. This sample has some 250,000 distinct CDR3 sequences, with less than 96% found just once. The Susac syndrome patients fit the recently defined diagnostic criteria for definite or probable disease.

The TCR was taken from a human donor with Susac syndrome. V is TRBV5-4 and J is TRBJ2-1; 12 bases are shared with TRBD2. The sequenced sample consisted of CD4+ T cells from PBMCs. The CDR3 sequence: CASSFALRTSGIGQFF. In nucleotides, the CDR3 is TGTGCCAGCAGCTTTGCCCTTCGGACTAGCGGGATTGGGCAGTTCTTC.